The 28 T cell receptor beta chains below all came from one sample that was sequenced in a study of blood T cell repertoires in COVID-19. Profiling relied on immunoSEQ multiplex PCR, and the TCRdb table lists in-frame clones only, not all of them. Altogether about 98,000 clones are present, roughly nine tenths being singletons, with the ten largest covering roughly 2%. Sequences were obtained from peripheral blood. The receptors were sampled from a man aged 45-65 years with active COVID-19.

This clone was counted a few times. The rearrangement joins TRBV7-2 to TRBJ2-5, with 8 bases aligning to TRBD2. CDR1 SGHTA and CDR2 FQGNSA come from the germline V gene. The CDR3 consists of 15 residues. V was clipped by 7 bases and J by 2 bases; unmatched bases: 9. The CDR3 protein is CASTPSGGAQETQYF. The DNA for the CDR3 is TGTGCCAGCACCCCTTCGGGGGGGGCTCAAGAGACCCAGTACTTC.

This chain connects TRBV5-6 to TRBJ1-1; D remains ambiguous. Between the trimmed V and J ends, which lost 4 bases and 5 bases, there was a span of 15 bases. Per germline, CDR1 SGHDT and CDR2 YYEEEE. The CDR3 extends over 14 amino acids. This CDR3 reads CASSPWGVLTEAFF. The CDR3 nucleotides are TGTGCCAGCAGCCCCTGGGGAGTCCTAACTGAAGCTTTCTTT.

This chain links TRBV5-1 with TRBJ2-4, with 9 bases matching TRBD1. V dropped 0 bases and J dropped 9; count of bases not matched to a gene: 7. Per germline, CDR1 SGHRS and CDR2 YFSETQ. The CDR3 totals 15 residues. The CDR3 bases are TGCGCCAGCAGCTTGGGCGGGACAGGGTTTACCATTCAGTACTTC. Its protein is CASSLGGTGFTIQYF. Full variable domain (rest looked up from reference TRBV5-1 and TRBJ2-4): KAGVTQTPRYLIKTRGQQVTLSCSPISGHRSVSWYQQTPGQGLQFLFEYFSETQRNKGNFPGRFSGRQFSNSRSEMNVSTLELGDSALYLCASSLGGTGFTIQYFGAGTRLSVL.

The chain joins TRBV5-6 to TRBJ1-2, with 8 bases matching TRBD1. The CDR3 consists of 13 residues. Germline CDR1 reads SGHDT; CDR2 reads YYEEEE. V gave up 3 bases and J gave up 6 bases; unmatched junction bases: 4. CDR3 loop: CASSSRQGNGYTF. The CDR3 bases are TGTGCCAGCAGCTCTCGACAGGGGAATGGCTACACCTTC.

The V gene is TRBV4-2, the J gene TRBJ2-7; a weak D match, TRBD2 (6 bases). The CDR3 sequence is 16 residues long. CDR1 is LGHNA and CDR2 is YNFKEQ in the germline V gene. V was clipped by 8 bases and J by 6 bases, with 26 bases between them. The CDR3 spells CASGKLSGLAPAEQYF. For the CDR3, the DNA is TGTGCCAGCGGAAAACTCAGCGGGCTAGCGCCGGCCGAGCAGTACTTC.

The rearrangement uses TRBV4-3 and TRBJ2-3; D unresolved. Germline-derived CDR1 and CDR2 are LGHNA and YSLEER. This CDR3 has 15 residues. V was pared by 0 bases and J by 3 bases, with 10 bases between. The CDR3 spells CASSQDAQNTDTQYF. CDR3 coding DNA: TGCGCCAGCAGCCAAGATGCACAGAATACAGATACGCAGTATTTT.

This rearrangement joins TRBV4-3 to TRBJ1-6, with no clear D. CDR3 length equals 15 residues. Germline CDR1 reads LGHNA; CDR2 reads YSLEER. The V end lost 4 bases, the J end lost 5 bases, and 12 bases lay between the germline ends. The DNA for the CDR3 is TGCGCCAGCAGCCTCTCCTCCGGGAATAATTCACCCCTCCACTTT. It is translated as CASSLSSGNNSPLHF.

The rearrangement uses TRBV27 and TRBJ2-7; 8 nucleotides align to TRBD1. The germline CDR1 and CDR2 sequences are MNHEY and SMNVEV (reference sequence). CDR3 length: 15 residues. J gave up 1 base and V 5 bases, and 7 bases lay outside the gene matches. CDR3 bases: TGTGCCAGCAGTCCAACGGGGGACAGGTCCTACGAGCAGTACTTC. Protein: CASSPTGDRSYEQYF.

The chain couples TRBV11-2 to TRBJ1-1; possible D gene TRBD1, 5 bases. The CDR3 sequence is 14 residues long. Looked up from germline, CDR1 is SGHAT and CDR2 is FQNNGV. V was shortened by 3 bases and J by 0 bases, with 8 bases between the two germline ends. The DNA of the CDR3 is TGTGCCAGCAGCTTGACAGTCTTGAACACTGAAGCTTTCTTT. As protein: CASSLTVLNTEAFF.

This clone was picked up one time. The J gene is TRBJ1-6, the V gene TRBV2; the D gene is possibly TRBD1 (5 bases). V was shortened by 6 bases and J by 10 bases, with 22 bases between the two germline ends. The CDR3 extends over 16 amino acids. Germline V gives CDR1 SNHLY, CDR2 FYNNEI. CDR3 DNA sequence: TGTGCCAGCAGGCAGAAACCGGGACTGGCTGGATCACCCCTCCACTTT. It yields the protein CASRQKPGLAGSPLHF.

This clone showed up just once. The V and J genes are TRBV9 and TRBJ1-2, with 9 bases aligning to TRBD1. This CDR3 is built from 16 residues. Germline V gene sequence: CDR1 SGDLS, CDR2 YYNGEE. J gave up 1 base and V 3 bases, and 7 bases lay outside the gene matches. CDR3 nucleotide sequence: TGTGCCAGCAGCGGTGGGCTGGACAGGGGTAACTATGGCTACACCTTC. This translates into CASSGGLDRGNYGYTF.

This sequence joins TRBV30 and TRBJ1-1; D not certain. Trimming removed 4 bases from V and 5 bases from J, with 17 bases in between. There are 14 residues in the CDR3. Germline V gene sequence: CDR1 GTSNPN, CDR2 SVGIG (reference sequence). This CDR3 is CAWNSLGGYTEAFF. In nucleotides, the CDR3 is TGTGCCTGGAACTCACTCGGAGGGTATACTGAAGCTTTCTTT.

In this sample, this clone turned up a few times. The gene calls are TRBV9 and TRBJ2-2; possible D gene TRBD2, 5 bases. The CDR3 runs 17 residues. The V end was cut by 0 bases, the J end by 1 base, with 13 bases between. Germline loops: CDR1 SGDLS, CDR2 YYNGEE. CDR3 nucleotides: TGTGCCAGCAGCGTAGGTGAGGGCAGACGGAACACCGGGGAGCTGTTTTTT. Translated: CASSVGEGRRNTGELFF.

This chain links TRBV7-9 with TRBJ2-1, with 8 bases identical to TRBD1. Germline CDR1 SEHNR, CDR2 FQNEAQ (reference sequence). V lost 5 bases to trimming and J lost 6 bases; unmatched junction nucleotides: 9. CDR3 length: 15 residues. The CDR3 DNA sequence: TGTGCCAGCAGCCCGGGACAGGCCCTCCTCAATGAGCAGTTCTTC. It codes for CASSPGQALLNEQFF.

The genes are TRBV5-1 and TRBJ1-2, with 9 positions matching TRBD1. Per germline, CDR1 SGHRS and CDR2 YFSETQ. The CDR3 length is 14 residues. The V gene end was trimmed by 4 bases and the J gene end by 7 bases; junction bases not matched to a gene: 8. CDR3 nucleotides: TGCGCCAGCAGCCCCGGACAGGGGCTCGGTGGCTACACCTTC. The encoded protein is CASSPGQGLGGYTF.

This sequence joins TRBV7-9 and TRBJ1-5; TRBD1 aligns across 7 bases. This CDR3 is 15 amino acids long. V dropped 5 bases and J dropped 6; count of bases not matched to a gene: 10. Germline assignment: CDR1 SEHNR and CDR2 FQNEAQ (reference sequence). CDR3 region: CASSPITGVAQPQHF. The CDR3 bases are TGTGCCAGCAGCCCGATAACAGGGGTGGCTCAGCCCCAGCATTTT. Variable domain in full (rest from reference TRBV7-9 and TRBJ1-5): DTGVSQNPRHKITKRGQNVTFRCDPISEHNRLYWYRQTLGQGPEFLTYFQNEAQLEKSRLLSDRFSAERPKGSFSTLEIQRTEQGDSAMYLCASSPITGVAQPQHFGDGTRLSIL.

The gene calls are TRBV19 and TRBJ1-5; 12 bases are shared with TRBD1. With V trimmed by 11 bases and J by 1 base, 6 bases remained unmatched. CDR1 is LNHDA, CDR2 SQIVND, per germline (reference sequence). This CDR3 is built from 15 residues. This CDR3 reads CAGGQGASSNQPQHF. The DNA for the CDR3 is TGTGCCGGGGGACAGGGGGCATCGAGCAATCAGCCCCAGCATTTT.

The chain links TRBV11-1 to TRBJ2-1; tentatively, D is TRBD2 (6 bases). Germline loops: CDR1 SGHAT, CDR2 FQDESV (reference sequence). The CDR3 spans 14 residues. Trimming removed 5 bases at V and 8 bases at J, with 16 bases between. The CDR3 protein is CASSRDLASDEQFF. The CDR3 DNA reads TGTGCCAGCAGCCGGGACTTGGCTTCGGATGAGCAGTTCTTC.

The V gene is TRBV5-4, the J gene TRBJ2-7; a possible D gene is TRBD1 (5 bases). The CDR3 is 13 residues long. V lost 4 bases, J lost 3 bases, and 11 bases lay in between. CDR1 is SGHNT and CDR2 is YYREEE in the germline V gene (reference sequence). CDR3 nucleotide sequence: TGTGCCAGCAGCGAAGGACACAGCTACGAGCAGTACTTC. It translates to CASSEGHSYEQYF. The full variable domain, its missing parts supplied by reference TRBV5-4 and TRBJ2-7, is ETGVTQSPTHLIKTRGQQVTLRCSSQSGHNTVSWYQQALGQGPQFIFQYYREEENGRGNFPPRFSGLQFPNYSSELNVNALELDDSALYLCASSEGHSYEQYFGPGTRLTVT.

CDR3 in DNA: TGTGCCAGCAGCCCCCCCCCAGGGGCTCGTGAAGCTTTCTTT. Its protein product is CASSPPPGAREAFF. The chain uses TRBV5-5 and TRBJ1-1; TRBD1 might be the D (6 bases). V lost 4 bases to trimming and J lost 7 bases, with 17 bases between them. Looked up from germline, CDR1 is SGHKS and CDR2 is YYEKEE (reference sequence). The CDR3 spans 14 residues.

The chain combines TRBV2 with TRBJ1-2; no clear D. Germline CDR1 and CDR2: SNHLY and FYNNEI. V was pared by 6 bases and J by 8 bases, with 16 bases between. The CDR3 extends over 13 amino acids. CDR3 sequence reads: CASRPGSAVGYTF. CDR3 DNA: TGTGCCAGCAGGCCGGGATCGGCGGTGGGCTACACCTTC.

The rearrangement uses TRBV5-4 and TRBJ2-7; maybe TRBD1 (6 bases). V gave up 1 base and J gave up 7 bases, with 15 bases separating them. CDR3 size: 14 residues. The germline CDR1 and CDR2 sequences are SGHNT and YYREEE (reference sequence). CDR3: CASSLPGTTGEQYF. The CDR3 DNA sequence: TGTGCCAGCAGCTTGCCCGGGACAACGGGGGAGCAGTACTTC.

CDR3 nucleotides: TGTGCCAGCAGCTTAGATTGGGGCGGAACGAATACGCAGTATTTT. Translating gives CASSLDWGGTNTQYF. V gene TRBV7-2 combines with J gene TRBJ2-3; D may be TRBD1 (5 bases). Trimming stripped 1 base from V and 7 bases from J, with 15 bases between. The CDR3 runs to 15 residues. In germline, CDR1 is SGHTA, CDR2 FQGNSA.

CDR3 bases: TGCGCCAGCAGCCAAGCGGGAACAGATACGCAGTATTTT. It codes for CASSQAGTDTQYF. The chain joins TRBV4-1 to TRBJ2-3; D might be TRBD2 (5 bases). From germline, CDR1 is MGHRA and CDR2 YSYEKL. Trimming pared 1 base from V and 3 bases from J, leaving 5 bases between. This CDR3 comprises 13 residues.

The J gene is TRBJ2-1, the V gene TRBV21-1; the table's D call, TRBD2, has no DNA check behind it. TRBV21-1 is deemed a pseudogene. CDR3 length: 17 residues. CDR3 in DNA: TGTGCCAGCAGCGCGGCGTATAGCCGGATCTCCTACAATGAGCAGTTCTTC. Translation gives CASSAAYSRISYNEQFF.

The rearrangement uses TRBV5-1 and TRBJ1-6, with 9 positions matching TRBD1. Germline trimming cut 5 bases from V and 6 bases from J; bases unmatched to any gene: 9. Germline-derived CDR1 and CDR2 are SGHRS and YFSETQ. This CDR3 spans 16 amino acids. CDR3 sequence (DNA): TGCGCCAGCAGTTACACAGGGGGCTTCGGTAATTCACCCCTCCACTTT. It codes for CASSYTGGFGNSPLHF.

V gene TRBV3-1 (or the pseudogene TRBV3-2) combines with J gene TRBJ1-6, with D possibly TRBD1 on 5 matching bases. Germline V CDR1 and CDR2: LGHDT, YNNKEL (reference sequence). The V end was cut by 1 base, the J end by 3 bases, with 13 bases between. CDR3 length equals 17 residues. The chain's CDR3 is CASSQVGTSVYNSPLHF. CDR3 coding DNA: TGTGCCAGCAGCCAAGTAGGGACTTCTGTCTATAATTCACCCCTCCACTTT.

The CDR3: CASSQAGNTQYF. The DNA of the CDR3 is TGTGCCAGCAGCCAAGCGGGGAATACGCAGTATTTT. V and J are TRBV7-3 and TRBJ2-3; 7 bases match TRBD2. The CDR3 sequence is 12 residues long. The V gene's germline CDR1 is SGHTA and CDR2 FQGTGA. With 5 bases clipped from V and 7 bases from J, the junction kept 3 bases outside the gene matches.